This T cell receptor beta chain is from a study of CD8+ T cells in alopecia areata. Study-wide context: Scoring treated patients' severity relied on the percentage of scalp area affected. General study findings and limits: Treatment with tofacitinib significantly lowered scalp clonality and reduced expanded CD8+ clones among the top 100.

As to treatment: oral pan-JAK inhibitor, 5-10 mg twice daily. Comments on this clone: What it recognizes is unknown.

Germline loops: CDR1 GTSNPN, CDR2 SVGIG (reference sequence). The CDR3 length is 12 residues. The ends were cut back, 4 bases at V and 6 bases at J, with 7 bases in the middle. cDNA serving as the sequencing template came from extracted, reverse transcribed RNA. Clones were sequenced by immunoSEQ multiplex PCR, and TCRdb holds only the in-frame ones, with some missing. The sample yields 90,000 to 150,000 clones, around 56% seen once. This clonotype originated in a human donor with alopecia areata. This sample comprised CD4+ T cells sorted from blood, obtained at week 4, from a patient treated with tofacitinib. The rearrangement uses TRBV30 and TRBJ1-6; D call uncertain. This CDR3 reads CAWTWGNSPLHF. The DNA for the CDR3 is TGTGCCTGGACTTGGGGTAATTCACCCCTCCACTTT.